A selection of T cell receptor beta chains follows, all from one sample in a study of B cell selection in AIRE deficiency. The table came from immunoSEQ multiplex PCR; TCRdb's copy has only in-frame clones and leaves some out. This sample has roughly 25,000 clones, with around 97% found just once. The material sequenced was CD4+CD127+ conventional T cells sorted from PBMCs. The source is a human donor in good health. Each CDR3 is given with its conserved first and last residue. Fields, in order: D gene, V gene, J gene, clone size, CDR3 protein, CDR3 DNA. D genes are given only for firm matches. The size field is filled for only some rows; it gives once, few, many or a size class.

d_gene: TRBD2; v_gene: TRBV5-1; j_gene: TRBJ2-5; abundance: NA; CDR3aa: CASSPGLAGGPGQETQYF; CDR3nt: TGCGCCAGCAGTCCTGGACTAGCGGGAGGGCCGGGTCAAGAGACCCAGTACTTC
d_gene: TRBD1; v_gene: TRBV4-1; j_gene: TRBJ2-2; abundance: NA; CDR3aa: CASSLDRAGELFF; CDR3nt: TGCGCCAGCAGCCTTGACAGGGCAGGGGAGCTGTTTTTT
d_gene: NA; v_gene: TRBV7-2; j_gene: TRBJ2-4; abundance: NA; CDR3aa: CASSFVDSLAKNIQYF; CDR3nt: TGTGCCAGCAGCTTCGTCGACTCGCTAGCCAAAAACATTCAGTACTTC
d_gene: NA; v_gene: TRBV29-1; j_gene: TRBJ2-7; abundance: NA; CDR3aa: CSVAGTGSQYF; CDR3nt: TGCAGCGTTGCCGGAACTGGGAGCCAGTACTTC
d_gene: NA; v_gene: TRBV5-6; j_gene: TRBJ1-4; abundance: NA; CDR3aa: CASIRRDGNEKLFF; CDR3nt: TGTGCCAGCATCCGGAGGGACGGGAATGAAAAACTGTTTTTT
d_gene: TRBD2; v_gene: TRBV27; j_gene: TRBJ2-7; abundance: NA; CDR3aa: CASQGGRREQYF; CDR3nt: TGTGCCAGTCAGGGCGGGAGGAGGGAGCAGTACTTC
d_gene: NA; v_gene: TRBV6-1; j_gene: TRBJ2-2; abundance: NA; CDR3aa: CASSARDTGELFF; CDR3nt: TGTGCCAGCAGCGCACGGGATACCGGGGAGCTGTTTTTT
d_gene: NA; v_gene: TRBV4-1; j_gene: TRBJ1-1; abundance: NA; CDR3aa: CASSQADMSEAFF; CDR3nt: TGCGCCAGCAGCCAGGCAGACATGAGTGAAGCTTTCTTT
d_gene: TRBD1; v_gene: TRBV6-1; j_gene: TRBJ2-5; abundance: once; CDR3aa: CASRRDRLQETQYF; CDR3nt: TGTGCCAGCAGAAGGGACAGATTACAAGAGACCCAGTACTTC
d_gene: NA; v_gene: TRBV19; j_gene: TRBJ1-5; abundance: NA; CDR3aa: CASSDTGYSNQPQHF; CDR3nt: TGTGCCAGTAGTGATACAGGGTATAGCAATCAGCCCCAGCATTTT
d_gene: TRBD2; v_gene: TRBV19; j_gene: TRBJ2-7; abundance: NA; CDR3aa: CASVSSSGPSYEQYF; CDR3nt: TGTGCCAGCGTGTCCTCTAGCGGGCCCTCCTACGAGCAGTACTTC
d_gene: TRBD2; v_gene: TRBV9; j_gene: TRBJ2-1; abundance: NA; CDR3aa: CASSVVSGRTWNEQFF; CDR3nt: TGTGCCAGCAGCGTAGTTAGCGGGAGAACGTGGAATGAGCAGTTCTTC
d_gene: NA; v_gene: TRBV14; j_gene: TRBJ2-7; abundance: NA; CDR3aa: CASSQDDSRRYEQYF; CDR3nt: TGTGCCAGCAGCCAAGATGACAGTCGTCGCTACGAGCAGTACTTC
d_gene: NA; v_gene: TRBV7-9; j_gene: TRBJ2-7; abundance: NA; CDR3aa: CASSLQGVTTYEQYF; CDR3nt: TGTGCCAGCAGCTTACAGGGAGTAACAACCTACGAGCAGTACTTC
d_gene: NA; v_gene: TRBV18; j_gene: TRBJ2-3; abundance: NA; CDR3aa: CASSPGDTQYF; CDR3nt: TGTGCCAGCTCACCGGGGGATACGCAGTATTTT
d_gene: TRBD2; v_gene: TRBV5-4; j_gene: TRBJ2-3; abundance: once; CDR3aa: CASSVLAGGTTDTQYF; CDR3nt: TGTGCCAGCAGCGTACTAGCGGGAGGGACCACAGATACGCAGTATTTT
d_gene: TRBD1; v_gene: TRBV29-1; j_gene: TRBJ2-7; abundance: NA; CDR3aa: CSVSTGIEQYF; CDR3nt: TGCAGCGTATCGACAGGGATCGAGCAGTACTTC
d_gene: NA; v_gene: TRBV5-6; j_gene: TRBJ1-3; abundance: NA; CDR3aa: CASSLRSPGGNTIYF; CDR3nt: TGTGCCAGCAGCTTGAGGTCCCCCGGGGGAAACACCATATATTTT
d_gene: NA; v_gene: TRBV5-1; j_gene: TRBJ2-5; abundance: NA; CDR3aa: CASSGQGPRETQYF; CDR3nt: TGCGCCAGCAGCGGGCAGGGTCCTAGAGAGACCCAGTACTTC
d_gene: NA; v_gene: TRBV28; j_gene: TRBJ2-7; abundance: NA; CDR3aa: CASRGGPDEQYF; CDR3nt: TGTGCCAGCAGAGGCGGGCCGGACGAGCAGTACTTC
d_gene: NA; v_gene: TRBV19; j_gene: TRBJ1-5; abundance: NA; CDR3aa: CASSPQDYSNQPQHF; CDR3nt: TGTGCCAGTAGTCCACAGGATTATAGCAATCAGCCCCAGCATTTT
d_gene: NA; v_gene: TRBV20-1; j_gene: TRBJ2-5; abundance: once; CDR3aa: CSALGETQYF; CDR3nt: TGCAGTGCTCTAGGGGAGACCCAGTACTTC
d_gene: NA; v_gene: TRBV11-2; j_gene: TRBJ2-7; abundance: NA; CDR3aa: CASSIASYEQYF; CDR3nt: TGTGCCAGCAGCATCGCCAGTTACGAGCAGTACTTC
d_gene: NA; v_gene: TRBV25-1; j_gene: TRBJ2-3; abundance: NA; CDR3aa: CASSGGGDTQYF; CDR3nt: TGTGCCAGCAGTGGTGGGGGGGATACGCAGTATTTT